This T cell receptor beta chain is drawn from a study of CD8+ T cells in alopecia areata. General study points: A single nonresponder leaves the baseline CD8+ expansion link to response uncertain. There were many expanded lesional clones persisting in scalp and blood during tofacitinib. Patients shared TCRs less clearly than mice did, possibly owing to HLA.

The treatment was: oral pan-JAK inhibitor, 5-10 mg twice daily. CD4+ and CD8+ T cells were sorted from PBMCs stained for CD3, CD4 and CD8. cDNA reverse transcribed from extracted RNA served as the sequencing template. Produced via immunoSEQ multiplex PCR; TCRdb's table is partial and in-frame only. The data show approximately 160,000 clones, around three fifths seen once. In its sample, this clone was seen a few times. Its cognate antigen is unknown. The sample has other DNA sequences that encode this CDR3 too. CDR3 length: 11 amino acids. Germline V gene data show CDR1 as SNHLY and CDR2 as FYNNEI. With 4 bases removed from V and 5 bases from J, the gap between germline ends came to 5 bases.

This chain uses TRBV2 with TRBJ1-1, with unresolved D. The TCR sequence derives from a human donor with alopecia areata. Here the sequenced sample was CD4+ T cells sorted from blood, taken at week 24, from a patient treated with tofacitinib. The CDR3 here is CASSVRTEAFF. CDR3 nucleotides: TGTGCCAGCAGTGTGAGAACTGAAGCTTTCTTT. Using reference TRBV2 and TRBJ1-1 for the parts outside the CDR3, the full variable domain is EPEVTQTPSHQVTQMGQEVILRCVPISNHLYFYWYRQILGQKVEFLVSFYNNEISEKSEIFDDQFSVERPDGSNFTLKIRSTKLEDSAMYFCASSVRTEAFFGQGTRLTVV.